Listed below are T cell receptor beta chains from one sample, sequenced in a study of early stage breast cancer tumors. Generated by immunoSEQ multiplex PCR, the TCRdb table keeps only in-frame clones and is missing some. The table has 25,000 to 30,000 clones, 72% seen once. Sequenced material: blood. The origin of the receptors is a person in their fifties with breast cancer. CDR3s include the opening cysteine and the closing phenylalanine or tryptophan. The D gene is left open where the match is weak. Rows may omit the clone size; those that give it use once, few, many or a size class.

TRBJ2-7 NA TRBV5-1 TRBD1 CASSLGTGALRNEQYF TGCGCCAGCAGCTTGGGTACAGGGGCCTTAAGGAACGAGCAGTACTTC
TRBJ1-2 once TRBV7-8 NA CASSPSGGSSNYGYTF TGTGCCAGCAGCCCCTCGGGGGGATCCTCTAACTATGGCTACACCTTC
TRBJ2-1 NA TRBV25-1 NA CASSEPGMGNEQFF TGTGCCAGCAGTGAGCCAGGGATGGGGAATGAGCAGTTCTTC
TRBJ1-1 NA TRBV27 NA CASSLLGSGISSTEAFF TGTGCCAGCAGTTTATTAGGTAGCGGGATATCGAGCACTGAAGCTTTCTTT
TRBJ2-2 NA TRBV11-3 NA CASSQGYPGELFF TGTGCCAGCAGCCAAGGGTACCCCGGGGAGCTGTTTTTT
TRBJ2-3 NA TRBV6-4 TRBD1 CASSLRGLSADTQYF TGTGCCAGCAGTCTCAGGGGGCTATCAGCAGATACGCAGTATTTT
TRBJ2-2 once TRBV6-5 TRBD2 CASSPGLAGTGELFF TGTGCCAGCAGCCCCGGTCTAGCGGGCACCGGGGAGCTGTTTTTT
TRBJ1-4 NA TRBV5-1 TRBD1 CASSAGGTNEKLFF TGCGCCAGCAGCGCAGGGGGGACTAATGAAAAACTGTTTTTT
TRBJ2-7 many TRBV5-1 TRBD1 CASSLRDRAYEQYF TGCGCCAGCAGCTTGAGGGACAGGGCATACGAGCAGTACTTC
TRBJ1-2 NA TRBV7-8 NA CASSSNGELNGYTF TGTGCCAGCAGCTCAAATGGGGAGCTAAATGGCTACACCTTC
TRBJ1-2 NA TRBV6-1 TRBD1 CASSEARQGRYGYTF TGTGCCAGCAGTGAAGCTCGACAGGGGCGCTATGGCTACACCTTC
TRBJ1-5 NA TRBV11-2 NA CASSRDQGKGQPQHF TGTGCCAGCAGCCGGGATCAGGGGAAGGGTCAGCCCCAGCATTTT
TRBJ1-5 NA TRBV6-1 NA CASSEFPGYSNQPQHF TGTGCCAGCAGTGAATTTCCCGGGTATAGCAATCAGCCCCAGCATTTT
TRBJ2-1 NA TRBV9 NA CASSVGGDSGEQFF TGTGCCAGCAGCGTAGGGGGAGATAGCGGTGAGCAGTTCTTC
TRBJ2-1 NA TRBV7-2 NA CASSIRLVAYNEQFF TGTGCCAGCAGCATAAGACTAGTTGCCTACAATGAGCAGTTCTTC
TRBJ2-1 NA TRBV4-1 NA CASSQGLTGLNEQFF TGCGCCAGCAGCCAAGGGCTAACCGGGCTCAATGAGCAGTTCTTC
TRBJ2-5 NA TRBV4-1 NA CASSPTGMEETQYF TGCGCCAGCAGCCCAACAGGGATGGAAGAGACCCAGTACTTC
TRBJ1-1 NA TRBV5-1 NA CASSLANTEAFF TGCGCCAGCAGCTTGGCCAACACTGAAGCTTTCTTT
TRBJ2-3 NA TRBV5-1 TRBD2 CASSWASGSTDTQYF TGCGCCAGCAGCTGGGCTAGCGGGAGCACAGATACGCAGTATTTT
TRBJ2-5 once TRBV4-3 TRBD2 CASSQKREGGETQYF TGCGCCAGCAGCCAAAAACGGGAGGGAGGGGAGACCCAGTACTTC
TRBJ1-1 NA TRBV2 NA CASSEGFIEAFF TGTGCCAGCAGTGAGGGGTTTATTGAAGCTTTCTTT
TRBJ2-3 NA TRBV6-6 TRBD2 CASSWAGGMGEGQYF TGTGCCAGCAGTTGGGCGGGGGGTATGGGCGAAGGGCAGTATTTT
TRBJ2-7 NA TRBV5-4 NA CASSLRGRVYEQYF TGTGCCAGCAGCTTGAGGGGCAGGGTCTACGAGCAGTACTTC
TRBJ1-1 NA TRBV10-2 NA CASHEGGSTEAFF TGCGCCAGTCATGAGGGGGGCAGCACTGAAGCTTTCTTT
TRBJ2-2 few TRBV6-4 TRBD1 CASRAGQGATGELFF TGTGCCAGCAGAGCGGGACAGGGGGCCACCGGGGAGCTGTTTTTT
TRBJ2-5 NA TRBV5-6 NA CASSSRETQYF TGTGCCAGCAGTTCCCGGGAGACCCAGTACTTC
TRBJ2-7 NA TRBV5-1 TRBD1 CASSSTGGSYEQYF TGCGCCAGCAGCTCGACAGGGGGCTCCTACGAGCAGTACTTC
TRBJ2-7 NA TRBV4-2 TRBD2 CASSQGGGPNSYEQYF TGTGCCAGCAGCCAAGGGGGAGGGCCCAACTCCTACGAGCAGTACTTC
TRBJ1-2 few TRBV18 NA CASSPSSNYGYTF TGTGCCAGCTCACCCAGTTCTAACTATGGCTACACCTTC
TRBJ2-7 NA TRBV19 TRBD2 CASSPSGRNYEQYF TGTGCCAGTAGTCCTAGCGGGAGGAATTACGAGCAGTACTTC
TRBJ2-3 NA TRBV10-3 TRBD1 CAISESKGQGPTDTQYF TGTGCCATCAGTGAGTCTAAGGGACAGGGCCCTACAGATACGCAGTATTTT
TRBJ2-7 NA TRBV19 NA CASRGDNEQYF TGTGCCAGTAGGGGGGACAACGAGCAGTACTTC
TRBJ2-7 NA TRBV2 TRBD1 CASGRDRVSYEQYF TGTGCCAGCGGCCGGGACAGAGTCTCCTACGAGCAGTACTTC
TRBJ2-5 NA TRBV27 NA CASSFGRNFQETQYF TGTGCCAGCAGTTTCGGTCGAAACTTCCAAGAGACCCAGTACTTC
TRBJ2-2 NA TRBV15 TRBD2 CATSRDGRLAGRGGELFF TGTGCCACCAGCAGAGACGGAAGACTAGCGGGACGTGGCGGGGAGCTGTTTTTT
TRBJ2-2 NA TRBV9 TRBD2 CAPPWCGLAEPGELFF TGTGCCCCTCCCTGGTGTGGACTAGCGGAGCCCGGGGAGCTGTTTTTT
TRBJ2-1 NA TRBV4-1 NA CASSQVLGTYNEQFF TGCGCCAGCAGCCAAGTCCTAGGGACCTACAATGAGCAGTTCTTC
TRBJ1-1 NA TRBV10-3 TRBD1 CACRDRVNTEAFF TGTGCCTGTCGGGACAGGGTGAACACTGAAGCTTTCTTT
TRBJ1-5 NA TRBV19 TRBD1 CASSTAGQGNQPQHF TGTGCCAGTAGTACGGCCGGACAGGGCAATCAGCCCCAGCATTTT
TRBJ2-3 NA TRBV10-3 NA CAITKAASTDTQYF TGTGCCATCACTAAAGCGGCAAGCACAGATACGCAGTATTTT
TRBJ1-5 NA TRBV18 TRBD1 CASSPGTEDNQPQHF TGTGCCAGCTCACCCGGGACAGAGGATAATCAGCCCCAGCATTTT
TRBJ2-7 NA TRBV6-9 NA CASSYLPSYEQYF TGTGCCAGCAGTTACTTACCGTCCTACGAGCAGTACTTC
TRBJ1-2 once TRBV5-1 NA CASSFTGEQGYTF TGCGCCAGCAGCTTTACCGGGGAGCAGGGCTACACCTTC
TRBJ1-3 NA TRBV9 TRBD1 CASSVEQGARGNTIYF TGTGCCAGCAGCGTAGAACAGGGGGCGCGAGGAAACACCATATATTTT
TRBJ1-5 NA TRBV6-1 NA CASRVDSNQPQHF TGTGCCAGCAGGGTCGATAGCAATCAGCCCCAGCATTTT
TRBJ2-7 NA TRBV2 NA CASSRTSTGEQYF TGTGCCAGCAGTCGGACTTCTACGGGGGAGCAGTACTTC
TRBJ2-3 NA TRBV2 TRBD1 CASSWTGVSDTQYF TGTGCCAGCAGCTGGACAGGAGTCTCAGATACGCAGTATTTT
TRBJ2-7 once TRBV13 NA CASSLRLLPTSYEQYF TGTGCCAGCAGCCTCCGACTCTTACCTACGTCTTACGAGCAGTACTTC
TRBJ1-2 few TRBV2 NA CASSDPGYTF TGTGCCAGCAGTGATCCTGGCTACACCTTC
TRBJ1-2 NA TRBV9 NA CASSVGGLGYGYTF TGTGCCAGCAGCGTAGGAGGGCTAGGCTATGGCTACACCTTC
TRBJ1-1 NA TRBV6-6 NA CASSYWGEDTEAFF TGTGCCAGCAGCTACTGGGGGGAGGACACTGAAGCTTTCTTT
TRBJ2-7 NA TRBV9 TRBD2 CASSATSGRTYEQYF TGTGCCAGCAGCGCGACTAGCGGGAGAACCTACGAGCAGTACTTC
TRBJ1-3 NA TRBV29-1 NA CSVGDSFSGNTIYF TGCAGCGTCGGCGACAGTTTCTCTGGAAACACCATATATTTT
TRBJ2-7 medium-sized TRBV7-9 TRBD2 CASSSTLLAGTYEQYF TGTGCCAGCAGCTCCACTTTGCTAGCGGGAACCTACGAGCAGTACTTC
TRBJ2-5 NA TRBV18 TRBD1 CASSRSTGFEETQYF TGTGCCAGCTCACGTTCGACAGGGTTTGAGGAGACCCAGTACTTC